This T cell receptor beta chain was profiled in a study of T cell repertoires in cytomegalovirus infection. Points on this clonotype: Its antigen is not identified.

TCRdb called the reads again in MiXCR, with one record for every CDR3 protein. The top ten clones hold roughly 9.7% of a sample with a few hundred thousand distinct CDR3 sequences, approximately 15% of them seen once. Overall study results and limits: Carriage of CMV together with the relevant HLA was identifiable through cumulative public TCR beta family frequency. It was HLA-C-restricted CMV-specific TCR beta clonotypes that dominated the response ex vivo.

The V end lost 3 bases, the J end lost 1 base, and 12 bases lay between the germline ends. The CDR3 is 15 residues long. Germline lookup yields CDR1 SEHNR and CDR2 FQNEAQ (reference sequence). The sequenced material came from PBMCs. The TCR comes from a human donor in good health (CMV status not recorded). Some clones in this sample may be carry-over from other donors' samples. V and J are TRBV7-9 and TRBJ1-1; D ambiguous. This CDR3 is CASSFSSNPNTEAFF. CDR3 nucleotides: TGTGCCAGCAGCTTTTCCTCAAACCCGAACACTGAAGCTTTCTTT.